The source of this T cell receptor (beta chain) is a study of spatial heterogeneity in lung cancer. Overall study context: Untreated early-stage non-small cell lung cancer patients, over 55 in total, were the donors. There were consistently more beta-chain sequences detected than alpha-chain sequences. Each unique TCR and UMI combination was seen more than ten times on average in raw reads.

Indicated time point: blood at routine non-recurrence follow-up after resection. Unsorted whole RNA samples from tumor, nontumor lung or frozen PBMC were sequenced. MiXCR, run by TCRdb on the 5' RACE reads, gives a single entry per CDR3 protein. The sample carries 95,000 to 130,000 distinct CDR3 sequences, 10% to 15% recorded once. This clonotype was seen ten or more times. The material sequenced was PBMCs, taken at follow-up. This receptor was identified in a male donor with early-stage non-small cell lung cancer.

DNA for the CDR3: TGTGCCAGCAGACTCCGGACAGGGGGCACTGAAGCTTTCTTT. Its translation: CASRLRTGGTEAFF. V gene TRBV3-1 combines with J gene TRBJ1-1; 10 bases align to TRBD1. V dropped 6 bases and J dropped 4; count of bases not matched to a gene: 5. The V gene's germline CDR1 is LGHDT and CDR2 YNNKEL (reference sequence). The CDR3 runs 14 residues.